This section outlines one T cell receptor (beta chain) sequence together with its context. Between the trimmed V and J ends, which lost 6 bases and 2 bases, there was a span of 11 bases. CDR1 is MNHEY, CDR2 SVGEGT, per germline. The CDR3 runs 13 residues. Amplification of TCR beta CDR3 regions used RNA as the template. In the first-round RT-PCR of the TCR CDR3, the HTBI primer set was used. TCRdb itself ran the multiplex PCR reads through MiXCR, one entry per CDR3 protein. The sample consists of 500,000 to 650,000 distinct CDR3 sequences, roughly 21% of them appearing once. These data are taken from a study of T cells in Graves' hyperthyroidism and ophthalmopathy. Out of about 10 ml of fresh peripheral blood came the PBMCs.

Sequencing used blood. This receptor was obtained from a middle-aged man with Graves' ophthalmopathy. This chain uses TRBV6-2 or TRBV6-3 with TRBJ2-7; D possibly corresponds to TRBD1 (5 bases). The CDR3 is CASRDRQTYEQYF. For the CDR3, the DNA is TGTGCCAGCAGAGACCGACAGACCTACGAGCAGTACTTC.